Below, 6 T cell receptor beta chains from the same sample are listed, as sequenced in a study of cytomegalovirus exposure and HLA in healthy donors. PCR primers comprised 60 Vbeta and 13 Jbeta primers. Sequencing was performed with immunoSEQ multiplex PCR; in TCRdb, only in-frame clones are kept and a portion is missing. The profile shows 100,000 to 150,000 clones, about two thirds of them singletons. The sample consisted of PBMCs. These receptors were collected from a human donor in good health.

The rearrangement joins TRBV30 to TRBJ1-6, with no clear D. The ends were cut back, 0 bases at V and 0 bases at J, with 12 bases in the middle. CDR1 GTSNPN and CDR2 SVGIG come from the germline V gene (reference sequence). This CDR3 contains 17 residues. This CDR3 is CAWSVPHLSSYNSPLHF. The CDR3 bases are TGTGCCTGGAGTGTCCCTCATTTGAGCTCCTATAATTCACCCCTCCACTTT. Looking up the rest from reference TRBV30 and TRBJ1-6 gives the full variable domain: SQTIHQWPATLVQPVGSPLSLECTVEGTSNPNLYWYRQAAGRGLQLLFYSVGIGQISSEVPQNLSASRPQDRQFILSSKKLLLSDSGFYLCAWSVPHLSSYNSPLHFGNGTRLTVT.

The chain is built from TRBV6-5 and TRBJ2-4, with 7 bases lining up with TRBD1. This CDR3 has 14 residues. The trim removed 1 base at V and 3 bases at J, leaving 0 bases unmatched. Germline V lookup: CDR1 MNHEY, CDR2 SVGAGI. This chain's CDR3 is CASSYWDSKNIQYF. The CDR3 region has the DNA TGTGCCAGCAGTTACTGGGACAGCAAAAACATTCAGTACTTC.

The rearrangement joins TRBV27 to TRBJ1-2, with D possibly matching TRBD1 (5 bases). CDR3 length: 13 amino acids. The germline V gene has CDR1 MNHEY and CDR2 SMNVEV (reference sequence). Deletions cut 0 bases from V and 7 bases from J, with 9 bases between. In DNA, the CDR3 is TGTGCCAGCAGTTTATCGCCGGGGGGTGGCTACACCTTC. Protein sequence: CASSLSPGGGYTF.

This clone was recorded only once. The chain combines TRBV11-3 with TRBJ1-1; D gene ambiguous. The germline V gene has CDR1 SGHNT and CDR2 YENEEA. Trimming removed 0 bases at V and 5 bases at J, with 13 bases between. The CDR3 length is 15 residues. CDR3 amino acids: CASSLEGKPGTEAFF. Written as DNA, the CDR3 is TGTGCCAGCAGCTTAGAGGGCAAGCCGGGGACTGAAGCTTTCTTT.

This CDR3 is CASTRGLASSQDTQYF. Written as DNA, the CDR3 is TGCGCCAGCACCCGGGGACTAGCGAGTTCCCAAGATACGCAGTATTTT. This rearrangement joins TRBV5-1 to TRBJ2-3; 10 bases are shared with TRBD2. Trimming at V came to 6 bases and at J to 5 bases, leaving 12 bases not matched to a gene. Germline CDR1 is SGHRS and CDR2 is YFSETQ. This CDR3 comprises 16 residues.

This clone was seen once. V and J are TRBV29-1 and TRBJ1-1; 8 nucleotides match TRBD1. Trimming at V came to 7 bases and at J to 4 bases, leaving 11 bases not matched to a gene. Germline V CDR1 and CDR2: SQVTM, ANQGSEA. This CDR3 contains 14 residues. The CDR3 is CSAMTGARGTEAFF. The CDR3 DNA is TGCAGCGCCATGACAGGGGCGAGGGGCACTGAAGCTTTCTTT.